This T cell receptor beta chain was recovered during a study of brain T cells in children with intractable seizures. V lost 9 bases to trimming and J lost 2 bases; unmatched junction nucleotides: 10. The CDR3 has 16 residues. Germline lookup yields CDR1 ENHRY and CDR2 SYGVKD. Findings and caveats of the study: Absence of clones before surgery may stem from lower sequencing depth. HCMV serostatus was not known, and viral specificity came from CDR3 similarity only.

The sequenced cases were selected for having the highest brain T cell transcript signatures. Pre-surgery treatment included at least one anti-epileptic drug. Using immunoSEQ multiplex PCR, the repertoire was profiled, and TCRdb retains in-frame clones only, with some absent. The data contain around 80,000 clones, 91% of them seen just once; the ten biggest clones take up approximately 24%. Points on this clone: Its antigen is undetermined.

The V call is TRBV10-3, the J call TRBJ2-1; 10 bases agree with TRBD2. The sample here was peripheral blood, taken at surgery. This TCR came from a girl aged 2-10 years with Rasmussen encephalitis and intractable seizures. CDR3 DNA: TGTGCCATAGCGGGAGGGCCTGGAGAGACCTACAATGAGCAGTTCTTC. Amino acids: CAIAGGPGETYNEQFF.